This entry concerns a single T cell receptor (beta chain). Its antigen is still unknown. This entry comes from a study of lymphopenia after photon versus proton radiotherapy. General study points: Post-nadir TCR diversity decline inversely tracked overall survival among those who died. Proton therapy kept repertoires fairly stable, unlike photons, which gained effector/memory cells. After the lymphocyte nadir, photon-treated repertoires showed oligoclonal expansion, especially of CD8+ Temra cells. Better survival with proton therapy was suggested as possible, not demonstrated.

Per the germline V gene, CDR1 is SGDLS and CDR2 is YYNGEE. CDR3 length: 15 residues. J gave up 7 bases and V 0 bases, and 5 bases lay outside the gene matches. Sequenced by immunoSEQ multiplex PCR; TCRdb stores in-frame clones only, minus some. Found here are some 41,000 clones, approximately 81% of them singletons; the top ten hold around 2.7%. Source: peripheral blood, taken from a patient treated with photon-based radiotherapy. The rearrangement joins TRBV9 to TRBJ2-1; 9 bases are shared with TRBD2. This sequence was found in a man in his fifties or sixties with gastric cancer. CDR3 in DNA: TGTGCCAGCAGCGTAGACCCAGCGGGAGGTAATGAGCAGTTCTTC. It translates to CASSVDPAGGNEQFF. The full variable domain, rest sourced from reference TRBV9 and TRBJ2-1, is DSGVTQTPKHLITATGQRVTLRCSPRSGDLSVYWYQQSLDQGLQFLIQYYNGEERAKGNILERFSAQQFPDLHSELNLSSLELGDSALYFCASSVDPAGGNEQFFGPGTRLTVL.